These T cell receptor beta chains were read from a single sample in a study of cytomegalovirus exposure and HLA in healthy donors. Sequencing used immunoSEQ multiplex PCR; TCRdb keeps in-frame clones, though not all of them. The data contain about 71,000 clones, 85% to 95% of them seen just once; the ten biggest clones take up over 0.8%. The material sequenced was PBMCs. The receptor set was obtained from a woman aged 18-29 years in good health and CMV-seronegative. Each CDR3 is given with its conserved first and last residue. The D gene is left open where the match is weak. Rows may omit the clone size; those that give it use once, few, many or a size class.

clone size: -; D gene: -; J gene: TRBJ2-5; V gene: TRBV5-1; CDR3 DNA: TGCGCCAGCAGCTTGACAGGACAACAAGAGACCCAGTACTTC; CDR3 protein: CASSLTGQQETQYF
clone size: -; D gene: -; J gene: TRBJ2-7; V gene: TRBV5-5; CDR3 DNA: TGTGCCAGCAGCACAGTTTTCTCCTACGAGCAGTACTTC; CDR3 protein: CASSTVFSYEQYF
clone size: -; D gene: -; J gene: TRBJ1-5; V gene: TRBV6-1; CDR3 DNA: TGTGCCAGCAGTGTCGGGGGGCAGTATAGCAATCAGCCCCAGCATTTT; CDR3 protein: CASSVGGQYSNQPQHF
clone size: -; D gene: TRBD2; J gene: TRBJ2-2; V gene: TRBV9; CDR3 DNA: TGTGCCAGCAGCCTCACTAGCGGGATTGCCGGGGAGCTGTTTTTT; CDR3 protein: CASSLTSGIAGELFF
clone size: -; D gene: TRBD1; J gene: TRBJ2-7; V gene: TRBV28; CDR3 DNA: TGTGCCACCTCGGGAGGGACAGGGGCCTACGAGCAGTACTTC; CDR3 protein: CATSGGTGAYEQYF
clone size: once; D gene: -; J gene: TRBJ1-6; V gene: TRBV7-3; CDR3 DNA: TGTGCCAGCAGCTTAGCGTCTACTAATTCACCCCTCCACTTT; CDR3 protein: CASSLASTNSPLHF
clone size: -; D gene: -; J gene: TRBJ2-7; V gene: TRBV7-2; CDR3 DNA: TGTGCCAGCAGCTTAGTCTCCGACAGGTTGTACGAGCAGTACTTC; CDR3 protein: CASSLVSDRLYEQYF
clone size: -; D gene: -; J gene: TRBJ2-3; V gene: TRBV19; CDR3 DNA: TGTGCCAGTAGAAACAGGGCCGTTGCAGATACGCAGTATTTT; CDR3 protein: CASRNRAVADTQYF
clone size: -; D gene: -; J gene: TRBJ2-7; V gene: TRBV7-2; CDR3 DNA: TGTGCCAGCAGCTTCTCGGGACTCGATCCCTACGAGCAGTACTTC; CDR3 protein: CASSFSGLDPYEQYF
clone size: -; D gene: -; J gene: TRBJ1-1; V gene: TRBV5-4; CDR3 DNA: TGTGCCAGCAGCTTCCGCAGCACTGAAGCTTTCTTT; CDR3 protein: CASSFRSTEAFF
clone size: -; D gene: -; J gene: TRBJ2-5; V gene: TRBV11-2; CDR3 DNA: TGTGCCAGTAAACTTGGGCCCACTCAGTACTTC; CDR3 protein: CASKLGPTQYF
clone size: -; D gene: -; J gene: TRBJ2-1; V gene: TRBV9; CDR3 DNA: TGTGCCAGCAGTCCCGGGACTTTTTTTGAAAATGAGCAGTTCTTC; CDR3 protein: CASSPGTFFENEQFF
clone size: -; D gene: -; J gene: TRBJ2-7; V gene: TRBV11-2; CDR3 DNA: TGTGCCAGCAGCTTAGACCCCCTTAGGGGCGAGCAGTACTTC; CDR3 protein: CASSLDPLRGEQYF
clone size: -; D gene: TRBD1; J gene: TRBJ2-1; V gene: TRBV6-1; CDR3 DNA: TGTGCCAGCAGTGAAAGGCCTGGGACAGGGGGCAATGAGCAGTTCTTC; CDR3 protein: CASSERPGTGGNEQFF
clone size: once; D gene: TRBD1; J gene: TRBJ1-4; V gene: TRBV25-1; CDR3 DNA: TGTGCCAGCAGTGAACAAACAGGGGGCGTGGGAAAACTGTTTTTT; CDR3 protein: CASSEQTGGVGKLFF
clone size: -; D gene: -; J gene: TRBJ2-3; V gene: TRBV9; CDR3 DNA: TGTGCCAGCAGTCCACAGGGAGGCGGGAGCCCAGATACGCAGTATTTT; CDR3 protein: CASSPQGGGSPDTQYF
clone size: -; D gene: TRBD1; J gene: TRBJ2-2; V gene: TRBV15; CDR3 DNA: TGTGCCACCAGTTCAGGGGGCAAGGTCACCGGGGAGCTGTTTTTT; CDR3 protein: CATSSGGKVTGELFF
clone size: -; D gene: TRBD2; J gene: TRBJ2-1; V gene: TRBV27; CDR3 DNA: TGTGCCAGCAGCTCCGGACTAGCTTCCTACAATGAGCAGTTCTTC; CDR3 protein: CASSSGLASYNEQFF
clone size: -; D gene: -; J gene: TRBJ2-1; V gene: TRBV29-1; CDR3 DNA: TGCAGCGTTGACCCAAATGAGCAGTTCTTC; CDR3 protein: CSVDPNEQFF
clone size: -; D gene: TRBD1; J gene: TRBJ1-2; V gene: TRBV11-2; CDR3 DNA: TGTGCCAGCAGCTTAGCTCCGGGACAGAACTATGGCTACACCTTC; CDR3 protein: CASSLAPGQNYGYTF
clone size: once; D gene: -; J gene: TRBJ2-3; V gene: TRBV9; CDR3 DNA: TGTGCCAGCAGCGTTAGTAGCACAGATACGCAGTATTTT; CDR3 protein: CASSVSSTDTQYF
clone size: -; D gene: TRBD1; J gene: TRBJ2-1; V gene: TRBV10-1; CDR3 DNA: TGCGCCAGCAGTGAGACTAGGACAGGGGGGCCCGGGAATGAGCAGTTCTTC; CDR3 protein: CASSETRTGGPGNEQFF
clone size: -; D gene: -; J gene: TRBJ1-1; V gene: TRBV11-2; CDR3 DNA: TGTGCCAGCAGCCTCTTTTACGGGGAGCGGGAAGCTTTCTTT; CDR3 protein: CASSLFYGEREAFF